This entry is about one T cell receptor (beta chain). Its antigen is currently unknown. Using immunoSEQ multiplex PCR, the repertoire was profiled, and TCRdb retains in-frame clones only, with some absent. The table includes more than 90,000 clones, about 88% detected once. This sample was taken from a study of T cell responses to AZD1222 COVID-19 vaccine. The CDR3 totals 15 residues. Study observations and caveats: Donors were chiefly white British, with a greater number of females, and clonal diversity was perhaps underestimated. Repertoires were sampled only after the peak T cell response.

The chain carries TRBV21-1 and TRBJ1-5; TRBD1 is taken as the D call from the table, unchecked against the DNA. TRBV21-1 is listed as a pseudogene. This sequence was found in an adult who received the AZD1222 COVID-19 vaccine. The sample in question was peripheral blood, obtained 28 days after the second AZD1222 dose. CDR3 sequence (DNA): TGTGCCAGCCGCATTCCCACACAGTGCAATCAGCCCCAGCATTTT. Translation: CASRIPTQCNQPQHF.